These 17 T cell receptor beta chains were sequenced from one sample in a study of control samples from healthy donors and cancer patients. Assay used: immunoSEQ multiplex PCR; TCRdb lists only in-frame clones, some missing. The data contain about 120,000 clones, 85% to 90% of them singletons. Sample: blood. These receptors originate from a man aged 25-40 years in good health.

The chain links TRBV4-2 to TRBJ1-1; TRBD1 aligns across 9 bases. Trimming removed 3 bases from V and 5 bases from J; junction bases left unmatched: 1. Germline V gene lookup returns CDR1 LGHNA and CDR2 YNFKEQ. The CDR3 is made up of 13 amino acids. The CDR3 is CASSHGQGTEAFF. CDR3 DNA: TGTGCCAGCAGCCACGGACAGGGGACTGAAGCTTTCTTT.

The chain is built from TRBV29-1 and TRBJ2-7; the match to TRBD2 covers 8 bases. Trimming at V came to 4 bases and at J to 2 bases, leaving 4 bases not matched to a gene. Germline CDR1 reads SQVTM; CDR2 reads ANQGSEA. The CDR3 is made up of 13 amino acids. The CDR3 DNA reads TGCAGCGTTGGTAGCGGGGTGACCTACGAGCAGTACTTC. Its protein is CSVGSGVTYEQYF.

This rearrangement joins TRBV2 to TRBJ2-5; tentatively, D is TRBD2 (5 bases). V lost 9 bases, J lost 5 bases, and 19 bases lay in between. The germline gives CDR1 SNHLY, CDR2 FYNNEI. The CDR3 is made up of 14 amino acids. The CDR3 here is CASPSRAGGETQYF. The DNA of the CDR3 is TGTGCCAGTCCTTCAAGGGCGGGCGGGGAGACCCAGTACTTC.

This chain links TRBV18 with TRBJ1-4; D may be TRBD1 (5 bases). The CDR3 totals 15 residues. Germline loops: CDR1 KGHSH, CDR2 LQKENI. Deletions cut 6 bases from V and 7 bases from J, with 18 bases between. CDR3 region: CASSSGQGGVEKLFF. The CDR3 coding sequence is TGTGCCAGCTCGTCAGGGCAGGGAGGCGTTGAAAAACTGTTTTTT.

The rearrangement joins TRBV19 to TRBJ1-1; the D is unclear. The V gene lost 4 bases and the J gene lost 0 bases, with 12 bases spanning the gap. The CDR3 has 15 residues. Germline CDR1 LNHDA, CDR2 SQIVND (reference sequence). Written as DNA, the CDR3 is TGTGCCAGTAGTACCCCCACAGCGATGAACACTGAAGCTTTCTTT. Its protein product is CASSTPTAMNTEAFF. The whole variable domain, remainder taken from reference TRBV19 and TRBJ1-1, is DGGITQSPKYLFRKEGQNVTLSCEQNLNHDAMYWYRQDPGQGLRLIYYSQIVNDFQKGDIAEGYSVSREKKESFPLTVTSAQKNPTAFYLCASSTPTAMNTEAFFGQGTRLTVV.

This clone was seen a handful of times. The chain carries TRBV5-1 and TRBJ2-1; 12 bases are shared with TRBD2. Trimming took 3 bases from V and 9 from J; bases not matched to a gene: 7. CDR1 is SGHRS and CDR2 is YFSETQ in the germline V gene. The CDR3 runs 15 residues. CDR3 bases: TGCGCCAGCAGCTCCACTAGCGGGGGGTCGAGTGAGCAGTTCTTC. Protein sequence: CASSSTSGGSSEQFF.

This chain uses TRBV14 with TRBJ1-1, with D possibly being TRBD1 (6 bases). This CDR3 has 12 amino acids. Trimming shortened V by 4 bases and J by 10 bases, and 13 bases separated the two germline ends. Germline loops: CDR1 SGHDN, CDR2 FVKESK. CDR3 loop: CASSPGRGRAFF. For the CDR3, the DNA is TGTGCCAGCAGCCCAGGGAGGGGGAGAGCTTTCTTT.

In regard to this clone: Other DNA sequences of this sample code for an identical CDR3. V is TRBV11-3 and J is TRBJ2-2; D remains ambiguous. This CDR3 is 13 amino acids long. V shed 1 base and J shed 6 bases, with 6 bases lying between them. The germline V gene has CDR1 SGHNT and CDR2 YENEEA. The CDR3 loop reads CASSLGGAGELFF. In DNA, the CDR3 is TGTGCCAGCAGCTTAGGGGGTGCCGGGGAGCTGTTTTTT.

The chain's CDR3 is CASSQDRGHTGELFF. The CDR3, as DNA: TGCGCCAGCAGCCAGGACAGGGGACACACCGGGGAGCTGTTTTTT. The rearrangement uses TRBV5-1 and TRBJ2-2; TRBD1 matches 9 bases. Germline lookup yields CDR1 SGHRS and CDR2 YFSETQ. Unmatched junction bases numbered 4, after V lost 4 bases and J lost 3 bases. This CDR3 region has 15 residues.

The rearrangement joins TRBV6-1 to TRBJ1-1; 9 nucleotides agree with TRBD1. Germline assignment: CDR1 MNHNS and CDR2 SASEGT. J gave up 1 base and V 2 bases, and 5 bases lay outside the gene matches. This CDR3 has 16 residues. In DNA, the CDR3 is TGTGCCAGCAGTGAACCACAGGGGGCAAGGAACACTGAAGCTTTCTTT. Encoded protein: CASSEPQGARNTEAFF.

The chain couples TRBV2 to TRBJ1-1; TRBD1 matches 8 bases. Germline lookup yields CDR1 SNHLY and CDR2 FYNNEI. The CDR3 length is 15 residues. The V and J ends lost 10 bases and 7 bases, in that order; junction bases with no gene match: 17. The CDR3 nucleotides are TGTGCCACCTTACCGGACAGGGAAGGGGACGGTGAAGCTTTCTTT. Protein sequence: CATLPDREGDGEAFF.

The rearrangement links TRBV5-1 to TRBJ1-1, with TRBD1 matching 8 bases. The CDR3 totals 14 residues. J lost 5 bases, V lost 4 bases, and 7 bases had no gene match. Germline assignment: CDR1 SGHRS and CDR2 YFSETQ. The CDR3 reads CASSDGTGGTEAFF. The CDR3 bases are TGCGCCAGCAGCGACGGGACAGGAGGAACTGAAGCTTTCTTT.

The chain links TRBV20-1 to TRBJ2-7, with TRBD2 matching over 9 bases. V lost 3 bases, J lost 5 bases, and 11 bases stayed unmatched. CDR3 size: 15 residues. Germline loops: CDR1 DFQATT, CDR2 SNEGSKA (reference sequence). CDR3 sequence reads: CSASGGGAFLDEQYF. The CDR3 DNA follows: TGCAGTGCTAGTGGCGGGGGGGCGTTTCTCGACGAGCAGTACTTC.

The chain uses TRBV9 and TRBJ1-1; TRBD1 matches at 7 bases. CDR1 and CDR2 (germline): SGDLS, YYNGEE. V trimming: 0 bases; J trimming: 5 bases; junction bases outside the gene matches: 1. The CDR3 has 13 amino acids. The CDR3 DNA reads as TGTGCCAGCAGCGTAGGCAGGGGGACTGAAGCTTTCTTT. Translated: CASSVGRGTEAFF. Using reference TRBV9 and TRBJ1-1 for the parts outside the CDR3, the full variable domain is DSGVTQTPKHLITATGQRVTLRCSPRSGDLSVYWYQQSLDQGLQFLIQYYNGEERAKGNILERFSAQQFPDLHSELNLSSLELGDSALYFCASSVGRGTEAFFGQGTRLTVV.

V and J are TRBV7-6 and TRBJ1-2, with TRBD1 identical over 8 bases. V dropped 5 bases and J dropped 0; count of bases not matched to a gene: 14. From germline, CDR1 is SGHVS and CDR2 FNYEAQ. This CDR3 spans 18 amino acids. This chain's CDR3 is CASSPLGTGELANYGYTF. CDR3 sequence (DNA): TGTGCCAGCAGCCCCCTCGGGACAGGCGAGTTAGCTAACTATGGCTACACCTTC. Full variable domain (outside the CDR3, taken from reference TRBV7-6 and TRBJ1-2): GAGVSQSPRYKVTKRGQDVALRCDPISGHVSLYWYRQALGQGPEFLTYFNYEAQQDKSGLPNDRFSAERPEGSISTLTIQRTEQRDSAMYRCASSPLGTGELANYGYTFGSGTRLTVV.

V usage is TRBV7-9 and J usage is TRBJ1-4, with TRBD1 matching over 7 bases. CDR3 length: 13 residues. Unmatched junction bases numbered 4, after V lost 7 bases and J lost 5 bases. Germline-derived CDR1 and CDR2 are SEHNR and FQNEAQ (reference sequence). The CDR3 protein is CASNDRVNEKLFF. The CDR3 bases are TGTGCCAGCAACGACAGGGTAAATGAAAAACTGTTTTTT.

The chain is built from TRBV10-1 and TRBJ1-1; D is unclear. V shed 5 bases and J shed 0 bases, with 7 bases lying between them. This CDR3 contains 13 residues. CDR1 is WNHNN, CDR2 SYGVQD, per germline (reference sequence). The CDR3: CASSPRMNTEAFF. CDR3 coding DNA: TGCGCCAGCAGTCCTCGGATGAACACTGAAGCTTTCTTT.